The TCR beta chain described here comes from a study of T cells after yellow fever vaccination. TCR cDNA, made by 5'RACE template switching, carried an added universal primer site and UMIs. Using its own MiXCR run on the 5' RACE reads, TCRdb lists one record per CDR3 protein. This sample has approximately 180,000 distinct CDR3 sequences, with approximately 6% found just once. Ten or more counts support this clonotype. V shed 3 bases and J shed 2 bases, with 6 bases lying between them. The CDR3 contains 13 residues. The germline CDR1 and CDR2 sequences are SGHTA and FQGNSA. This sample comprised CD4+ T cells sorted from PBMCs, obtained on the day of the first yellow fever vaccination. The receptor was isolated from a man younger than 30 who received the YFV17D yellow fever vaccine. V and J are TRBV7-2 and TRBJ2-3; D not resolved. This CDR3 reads CASSLVNTDTQYF. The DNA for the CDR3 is TGTGCCAGCAGCTTGGTTAACACAGATACGCAGTATTTT.